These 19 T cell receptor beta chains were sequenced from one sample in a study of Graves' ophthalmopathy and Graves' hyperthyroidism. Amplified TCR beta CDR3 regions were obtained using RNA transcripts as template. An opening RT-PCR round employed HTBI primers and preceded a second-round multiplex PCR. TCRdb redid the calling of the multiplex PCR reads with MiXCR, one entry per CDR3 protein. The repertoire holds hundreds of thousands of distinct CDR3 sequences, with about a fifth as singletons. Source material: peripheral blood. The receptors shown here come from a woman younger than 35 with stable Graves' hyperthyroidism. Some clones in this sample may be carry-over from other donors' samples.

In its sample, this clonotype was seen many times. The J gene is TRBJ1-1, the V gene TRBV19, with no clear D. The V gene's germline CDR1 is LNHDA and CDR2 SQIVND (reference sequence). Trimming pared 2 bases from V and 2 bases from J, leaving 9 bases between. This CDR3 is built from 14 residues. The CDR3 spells CASSIYGVNTEAFF. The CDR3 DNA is TGTGCCAGTAGTATATACGGGGTTAACACTGAAGCTTTCTTT. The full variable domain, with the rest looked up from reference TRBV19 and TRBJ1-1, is DGGITQSPKYLFRKEGQNVTLSCEQNLNHDAMYWYRQDPGQGLRLIYYSQIVNDFQKGDIAEGYSVSREKKESFPLTVTSAQKNPTAFYLCASSIYGVNTEAFFGQGTRLTVV.

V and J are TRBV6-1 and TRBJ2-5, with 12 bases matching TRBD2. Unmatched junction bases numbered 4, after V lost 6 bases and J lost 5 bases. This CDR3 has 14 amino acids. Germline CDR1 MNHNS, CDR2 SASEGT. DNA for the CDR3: TGTGCCAGCAGGCCTAGCGGGGGGGTTGAGACCCAGTACTTC. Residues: CASRPSGGVETQYF.

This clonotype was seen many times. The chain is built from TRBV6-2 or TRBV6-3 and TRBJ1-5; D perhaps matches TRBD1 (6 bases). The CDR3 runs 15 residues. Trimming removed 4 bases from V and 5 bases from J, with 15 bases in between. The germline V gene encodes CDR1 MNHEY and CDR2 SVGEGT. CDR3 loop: CASSSFRGFDQPQHF. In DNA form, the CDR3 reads TGTGCCAGCAGTTCCTTCAGGGGTTTTGATCAGCCCCAGCATTTT.

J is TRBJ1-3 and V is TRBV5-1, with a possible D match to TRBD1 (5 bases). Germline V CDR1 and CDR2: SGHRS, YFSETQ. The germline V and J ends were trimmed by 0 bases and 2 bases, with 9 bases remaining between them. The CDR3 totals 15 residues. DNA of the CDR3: TGCGCCAGCAGCTTGGTAGGGGATGCTGGAAACACCATATATTTT. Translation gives CASSLVGDAGNTIYF. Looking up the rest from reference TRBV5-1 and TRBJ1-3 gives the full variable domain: KAGVTQTPRYLIKTRGQQVTLSCSPISGHRSVSWYQQTPGQGLQFLFEYFSETQRNKGNFPGRFSGRQFSNSRSEMNVSTLELGDSALYLCASSLVGDAGNTIYFGEGSWLTVV.

In DNA, the CDR3 is TGTGCCAGCAGTTTAGCGAGGACAGGGATTGGCTACACCTTC. It is translated as CASSLARTGIGYTF. This sequence joins TRBV12-3 or TRBV12-4 and TRBJ1-2; 8 bases fit TRBD1. This CDR3 comprises 14 residues. V shed 0 bases and J 7 bases; nucleotides not matched to a gene: 4.

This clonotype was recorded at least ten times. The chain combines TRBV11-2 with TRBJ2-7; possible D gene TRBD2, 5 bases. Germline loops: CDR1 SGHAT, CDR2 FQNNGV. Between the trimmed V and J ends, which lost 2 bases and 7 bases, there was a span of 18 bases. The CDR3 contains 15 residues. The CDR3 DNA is TGTGCCAGCAGCTTAAATTCAGCCGTGACGGGGGAGCAGTACTTC. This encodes CASSLNSAVTGEQYF.

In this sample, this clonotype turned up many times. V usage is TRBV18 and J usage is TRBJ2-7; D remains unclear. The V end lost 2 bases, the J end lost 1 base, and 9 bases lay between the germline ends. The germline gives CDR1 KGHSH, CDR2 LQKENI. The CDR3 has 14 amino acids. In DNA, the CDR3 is TGTGCCAGCTCACCAAACTGGCAGTCCTACGAGCAGTACTTC. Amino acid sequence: CASSPNWQSYEQYF.

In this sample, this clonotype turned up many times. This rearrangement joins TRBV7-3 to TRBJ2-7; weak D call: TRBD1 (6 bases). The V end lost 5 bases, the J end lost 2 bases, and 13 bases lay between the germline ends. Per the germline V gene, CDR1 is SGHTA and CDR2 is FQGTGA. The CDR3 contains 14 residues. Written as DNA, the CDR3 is TGTGCCAGCAGCCCTACAGGGAGCCCCTACGAGCAGTACTTC. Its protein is CASSPTGSPYEQYF.

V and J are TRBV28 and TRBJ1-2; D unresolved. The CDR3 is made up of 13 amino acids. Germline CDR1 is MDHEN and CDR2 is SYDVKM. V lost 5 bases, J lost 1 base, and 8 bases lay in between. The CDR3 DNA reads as TGTGCCAGCAGTCCGACACGTAACTATGGCTACACCTTC. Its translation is CASSPTRNYGYTF.

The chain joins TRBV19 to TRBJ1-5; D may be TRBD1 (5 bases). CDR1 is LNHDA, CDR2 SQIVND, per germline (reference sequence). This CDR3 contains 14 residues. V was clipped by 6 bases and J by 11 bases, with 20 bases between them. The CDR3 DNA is TGTGCCAGTAGCCCGGGACGGTGGCCCGTGACCCAGCATTTT. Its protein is CASSPGRWPVTQHF.

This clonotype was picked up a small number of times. This chain's CDR3 is CAWSVGGISQPQHF. CDR3 coding DNA: TGTGCCTGGAGTGTAGGGGGGATCAGTCAGCCCCAGCATTTT. The chain recombines TRBV30 with TRBJ1-5, with D maybe TRBD1 (6 bases). The germline gives CDR1 GTSNPN, CDR2 SVGIG (reference sequence). V lost 0 bases and J 6 bases, leaving 12 bases between the germline ends. CDR3 length: 14 amino acids.

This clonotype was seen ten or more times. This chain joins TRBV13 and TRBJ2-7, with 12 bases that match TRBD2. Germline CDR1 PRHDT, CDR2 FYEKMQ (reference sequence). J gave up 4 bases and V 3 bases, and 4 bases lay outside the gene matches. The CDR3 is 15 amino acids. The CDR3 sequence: CASSFPSGGAYEQYF. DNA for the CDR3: TGTGCCAGCAGCTTCCCTAGCGGGGGGGCATACGAGCAGTACTTC.

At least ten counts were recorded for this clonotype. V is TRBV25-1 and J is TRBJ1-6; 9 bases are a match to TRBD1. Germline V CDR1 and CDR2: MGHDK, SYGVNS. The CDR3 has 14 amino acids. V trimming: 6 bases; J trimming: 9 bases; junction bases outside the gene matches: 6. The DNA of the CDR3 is TGTGCCAGCAGGCAGGGACAGGGAGGTTCACCCCTCCACTTT. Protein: CASRQGQGGSPLHF.

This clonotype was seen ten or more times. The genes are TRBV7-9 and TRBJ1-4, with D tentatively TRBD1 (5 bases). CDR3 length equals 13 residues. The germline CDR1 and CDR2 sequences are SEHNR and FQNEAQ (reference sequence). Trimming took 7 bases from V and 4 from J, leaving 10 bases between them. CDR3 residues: CASIGESNEKLFF. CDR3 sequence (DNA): TGTGCCAGCATAGGGGAGAGTAATGAAAAACTGTTTTTT.

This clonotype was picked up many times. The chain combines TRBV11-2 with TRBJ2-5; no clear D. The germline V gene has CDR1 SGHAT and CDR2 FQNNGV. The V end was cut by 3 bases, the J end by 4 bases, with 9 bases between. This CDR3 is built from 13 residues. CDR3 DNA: TGTGCCAGCAGCTTTGGGCTAGTAGAGACCCAGTACTTC. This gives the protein CASSFGLVETQYF.

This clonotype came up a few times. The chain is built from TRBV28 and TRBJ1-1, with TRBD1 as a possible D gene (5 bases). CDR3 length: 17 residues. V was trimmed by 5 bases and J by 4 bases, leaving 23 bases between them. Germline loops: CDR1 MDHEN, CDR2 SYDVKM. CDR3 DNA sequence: TGTGCCAGCAGTCGTCCTTCTGGGTCCCTGGGGGTCACTGAAGCTTTCTTT. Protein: CASSRPSGSLGVTEAFF.

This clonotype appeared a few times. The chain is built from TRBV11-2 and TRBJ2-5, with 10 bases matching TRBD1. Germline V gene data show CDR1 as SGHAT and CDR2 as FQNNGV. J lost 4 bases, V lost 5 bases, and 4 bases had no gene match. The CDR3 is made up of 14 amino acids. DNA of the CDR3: TGTGCCAGCAGCCTGGGGACAGGGGCAGAGACCCAGTACTTC. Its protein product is CASSLGTGAETQYF.

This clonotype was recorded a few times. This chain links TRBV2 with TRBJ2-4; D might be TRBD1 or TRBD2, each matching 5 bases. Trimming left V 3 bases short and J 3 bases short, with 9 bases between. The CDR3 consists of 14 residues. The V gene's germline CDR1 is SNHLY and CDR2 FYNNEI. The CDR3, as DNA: TGTGCCAGCAGTGATACTAGGGGCAAAAACATTCAGTACTTC. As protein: CASSDTRGKNIQYF. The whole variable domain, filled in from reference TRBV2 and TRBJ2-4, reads EPEVTQTPSHQVTQMGQEVILRCVPISNHLYFYWYRQILGQKVEFLVSFYNNEISEKSEIFDDQFSVERPDGSNFTLKIRSTKLEDSAMYFCASSDTRGKNIQYFGAGTRLSVL.

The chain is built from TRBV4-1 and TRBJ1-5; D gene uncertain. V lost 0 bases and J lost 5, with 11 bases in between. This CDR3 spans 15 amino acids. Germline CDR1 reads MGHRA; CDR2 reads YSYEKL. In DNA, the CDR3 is TGCGCCAGCAGCCAAGATCTCGGTCCGTATCAGCCCCAGCATTTT. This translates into CASSQDLGPYQPQHF.